The clone carrying this T cell receptor (beta chain) was seen a single time. In each case, RNA was isolated and then reverse transcribed into cDNA as the sequencing template. Only in-frame clones appear in the TCRdb table, and some are missing; sequencing was by immunoSEQ multiplex PCR. This table holds some 130,000 clones, roughly three fifths found once. The data are from a study of CD8+ T cells in alopecia areata. On the study more broadly: Twice daily, treated patients received 5 to 10 mg of oral tofacitinib.

The CDR3 has 14 amino acids. CDR1 is SGHNT, CDR2 YENEEA, per germline. Trimming cost V 4 bases and J 10 bases, with 17 bases left between them. This rearrangement joins TRBV11-3 to TRBJ2-1, with a weak D call TRBD1 (6 bases). This specimen was CD4+ T cells sorted from blood, taken at week 0. This sequence originates from a human donor with alopecia areata. The CDR3 is CASSSTGPGVEQFF. CDR3 DNA: TGTGCCAGCAGCTCTACAGGGCCCGGTGTGGAGCAGTTCTTC.